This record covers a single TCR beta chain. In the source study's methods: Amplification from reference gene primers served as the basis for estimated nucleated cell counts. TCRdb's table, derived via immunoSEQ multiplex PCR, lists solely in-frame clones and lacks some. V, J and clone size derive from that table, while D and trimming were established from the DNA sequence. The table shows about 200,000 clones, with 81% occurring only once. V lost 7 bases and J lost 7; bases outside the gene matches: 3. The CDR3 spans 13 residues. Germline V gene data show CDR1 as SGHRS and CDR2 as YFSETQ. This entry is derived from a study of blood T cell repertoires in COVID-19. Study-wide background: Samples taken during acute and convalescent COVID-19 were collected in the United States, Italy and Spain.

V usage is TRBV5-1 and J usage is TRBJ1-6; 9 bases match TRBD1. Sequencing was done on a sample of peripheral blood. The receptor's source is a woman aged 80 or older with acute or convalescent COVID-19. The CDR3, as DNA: TGCGCCAGCCGGACAGGGGTCAATTCACCCCTCCACTTT. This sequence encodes CASRTGVNSPLHF.